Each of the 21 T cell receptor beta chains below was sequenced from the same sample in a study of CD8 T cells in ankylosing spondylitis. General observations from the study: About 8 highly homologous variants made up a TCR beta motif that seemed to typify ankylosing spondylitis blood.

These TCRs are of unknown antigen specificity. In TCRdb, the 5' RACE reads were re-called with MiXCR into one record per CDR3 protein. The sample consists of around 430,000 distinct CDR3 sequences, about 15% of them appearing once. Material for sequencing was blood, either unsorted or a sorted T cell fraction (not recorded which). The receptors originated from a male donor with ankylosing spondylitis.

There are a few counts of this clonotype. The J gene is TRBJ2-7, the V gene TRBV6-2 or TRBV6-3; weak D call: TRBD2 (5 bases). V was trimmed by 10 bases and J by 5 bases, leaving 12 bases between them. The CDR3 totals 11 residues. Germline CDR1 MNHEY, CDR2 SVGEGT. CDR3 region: CATEGWNEQYF. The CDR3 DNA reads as TGTGCCACCGAGGGTTGGAACGAGCAGTACTTC.

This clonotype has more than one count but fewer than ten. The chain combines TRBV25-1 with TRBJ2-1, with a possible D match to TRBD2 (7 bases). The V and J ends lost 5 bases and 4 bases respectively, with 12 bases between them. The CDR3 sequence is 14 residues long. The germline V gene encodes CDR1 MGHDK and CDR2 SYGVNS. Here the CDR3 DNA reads TGTGCCAGCAGTCGGGGGGCTCGATACAATGAGCAGTTCTTC. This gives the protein CASSRGARYNEQFF.

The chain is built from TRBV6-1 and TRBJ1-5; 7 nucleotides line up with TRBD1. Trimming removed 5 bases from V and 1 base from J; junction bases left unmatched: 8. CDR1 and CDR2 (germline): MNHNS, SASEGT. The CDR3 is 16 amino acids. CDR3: CASSTYKTGSNQPQHF. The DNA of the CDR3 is TGTGCCAGCAGTACCTATAAGACAGGGAGCAATCAGCCCCAGCATTTT.

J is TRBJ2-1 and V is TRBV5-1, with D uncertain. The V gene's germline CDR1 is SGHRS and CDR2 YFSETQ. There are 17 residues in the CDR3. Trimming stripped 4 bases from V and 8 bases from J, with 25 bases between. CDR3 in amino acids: CASSLGILSSGGDEQFF. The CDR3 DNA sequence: TGCGCCAGCAGCCTGGGGATCCTCAGCTCGGGTGGGGATGAGCAGTTCTTC.

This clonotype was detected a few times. The CDR3 protein is CSADDSNDPYNEQFF. The CDR3 DNA reads as TGCAGTGCCGACGACAGCAACGATCCCTACAATGAGCAGTTCTTC. The J gene is TRBJ2-1, the V gene TRBV20-1, with D perhaps matching TRBD1 (5 bases). V lost 6 bases to trimming and J lost 2 bases, with 17 bases between them. This CDR3 has 15 residues. Germline V CDR1 and CDR2: DFQATT, SNEGSKA (reference sequence).

The CDR3: CASSLVGQGFLMNTEAFF. DNA for the CDR3: TGCGCCAGCAGCTTGGTGGGACAGGGTTTTCTCATGAACACTGAAGCTTTCTTT. V and J are TRBV5-1 and TRBJ1-1; 9 nucleotides match TRBD1. The germline gives CDR1 SGHRS, CDR2 YFSETQ. The CDR3 consists of 18 residues. V shed 0 bases, J shed 0 bases, and the junction held 9 bases outside the gene matches.

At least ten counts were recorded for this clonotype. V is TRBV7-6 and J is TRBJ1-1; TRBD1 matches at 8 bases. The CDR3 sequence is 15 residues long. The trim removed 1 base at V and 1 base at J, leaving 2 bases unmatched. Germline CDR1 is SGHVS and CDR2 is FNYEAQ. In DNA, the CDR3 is TGTGCCAGCAGCTTAGGCGGGACAGGGAACACTGAAGCTTTCTTT. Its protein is CASSLGGTGNTEAFF.

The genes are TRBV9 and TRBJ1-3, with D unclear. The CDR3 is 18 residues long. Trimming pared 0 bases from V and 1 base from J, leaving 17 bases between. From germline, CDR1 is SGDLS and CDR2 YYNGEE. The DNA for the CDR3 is TGTGCCAGCAGCGTAGCAAGCGCCGACCGCAAATCTGGAAACACCATATATTTT. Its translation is CASSVASADRKSGNTIYF.

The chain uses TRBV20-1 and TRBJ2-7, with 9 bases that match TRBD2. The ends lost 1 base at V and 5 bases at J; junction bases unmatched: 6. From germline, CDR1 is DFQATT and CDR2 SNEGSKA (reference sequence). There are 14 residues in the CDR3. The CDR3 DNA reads TGCAGTGCTAGAGTAGCGGGAGTTCCCGACGAGCAGTACTTC. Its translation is CSARVAGVPDEQYF.

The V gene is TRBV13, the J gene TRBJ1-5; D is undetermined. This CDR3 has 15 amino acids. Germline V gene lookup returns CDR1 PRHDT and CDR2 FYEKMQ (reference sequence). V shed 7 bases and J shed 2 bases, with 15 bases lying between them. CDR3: CASIANNKGNQPQHF. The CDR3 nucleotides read TGTGCCAGCATCGCCAATAACAAGGGCAATCAGCCCCAGCATTTT.

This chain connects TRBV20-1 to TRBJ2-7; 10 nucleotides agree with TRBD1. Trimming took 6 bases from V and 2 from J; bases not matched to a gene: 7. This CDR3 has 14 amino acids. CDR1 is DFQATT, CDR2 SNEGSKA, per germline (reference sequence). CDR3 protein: CSALGQGGPYEQYF. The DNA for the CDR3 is TGCAGTGCCCTCGGACAGGGGGGCCCCTACGAGCAGTACTTC.

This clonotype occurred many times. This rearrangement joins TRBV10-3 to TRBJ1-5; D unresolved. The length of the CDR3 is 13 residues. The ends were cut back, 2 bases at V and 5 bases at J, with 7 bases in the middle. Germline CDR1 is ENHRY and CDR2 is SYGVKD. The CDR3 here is CAISESPDQPQHF. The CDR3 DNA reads TGTGCCATCAGTGAGAGCCCCGATCAGCCCCAGCATTTT.

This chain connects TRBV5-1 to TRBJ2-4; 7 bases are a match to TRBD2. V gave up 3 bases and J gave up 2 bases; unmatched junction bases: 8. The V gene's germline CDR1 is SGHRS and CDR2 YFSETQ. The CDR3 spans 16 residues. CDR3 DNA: TGCGCCAGCAGCTCCCTCGTGGGAGGGTCCAAAAACATTCAGTACTTC. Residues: CASSSLVGGSKNIQYF.

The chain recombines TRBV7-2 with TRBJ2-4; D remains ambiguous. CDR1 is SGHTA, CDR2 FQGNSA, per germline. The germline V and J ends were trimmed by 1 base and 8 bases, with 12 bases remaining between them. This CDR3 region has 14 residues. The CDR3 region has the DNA TGTGCCAGCAGCTTAGTTAGTAGCCAGGACATTCAGTACTTC. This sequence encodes CASSLVSSQDIQYF.

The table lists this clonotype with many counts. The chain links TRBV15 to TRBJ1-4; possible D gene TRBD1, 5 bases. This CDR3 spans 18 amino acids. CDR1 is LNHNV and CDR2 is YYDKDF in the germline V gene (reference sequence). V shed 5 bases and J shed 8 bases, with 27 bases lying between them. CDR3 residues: CATSSSSSLGRQDEKLFF. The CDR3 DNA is TGTGCCACCAGCTCATCGTCTTCGCTGGGACGGCAGGACGAAAAACTGTTTTTT.

The CDR3 loop reads CASRGQGVGEQFF. CDR3 nucleotide sequence: TGTGCCAGCCGGGGACAGGGGGTCGGTGAGCAGTTCTTC. The chain couples TRBV12-3 or TRBV12-4 to TRBJ2-1, with 11 positions matching TRBD1. V was pared by 8 bases and J by 9 bases, with 6 bases of the junction left unmatched. The CDR3 loop spans 13 amino acids.

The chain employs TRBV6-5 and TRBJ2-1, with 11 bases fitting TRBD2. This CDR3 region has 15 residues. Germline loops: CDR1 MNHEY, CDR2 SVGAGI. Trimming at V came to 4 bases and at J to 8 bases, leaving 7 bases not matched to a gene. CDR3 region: CASSLLAGVVHEQFF. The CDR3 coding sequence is TGTGCCAGCAGTTTACTAGCGGGAGTAGTTCATGAGCAGTTCTTC.

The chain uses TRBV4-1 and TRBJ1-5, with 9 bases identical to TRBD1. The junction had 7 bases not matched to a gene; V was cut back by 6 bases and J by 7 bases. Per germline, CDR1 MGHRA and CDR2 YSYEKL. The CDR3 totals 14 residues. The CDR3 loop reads CASSYTTGGQPQHF. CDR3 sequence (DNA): TGCGCCAGCAGTTATACGACAGGGGGGCAGCCCCAGCATTTT.

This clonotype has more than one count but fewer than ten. CDR3 coding DNA: TGCGCCAGCAGCCATCCTCTTCGACCTAACTATGGCTACACCTTC. This translates into CASSHPLRPNYGYTF. The chain joins TRBV4-1 to TRBJ1-2; D gene unclear. Germline lookup yields CDR1 MGHRA and CDR2 YSYEKL. V lost 3 bases and J lost 0, with 11 bases in between. The CDR3 is 15 amino acids.

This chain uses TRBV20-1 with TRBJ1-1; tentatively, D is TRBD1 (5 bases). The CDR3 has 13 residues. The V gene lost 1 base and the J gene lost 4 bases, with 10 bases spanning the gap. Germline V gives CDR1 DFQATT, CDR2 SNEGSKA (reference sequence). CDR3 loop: CSARGGFGTEAFF. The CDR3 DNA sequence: TGCAGTGCTAGAGGGGGGTTTGGCACTGAAGCTTTCTTT.

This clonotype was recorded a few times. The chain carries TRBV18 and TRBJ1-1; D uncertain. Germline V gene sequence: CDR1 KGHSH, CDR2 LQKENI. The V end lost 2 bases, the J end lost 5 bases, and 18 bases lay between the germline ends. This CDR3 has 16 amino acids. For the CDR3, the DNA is TGTGCCAGCTCACCAACGGGGAGCGGAATTAGTACTGAAGCTTTCTTT. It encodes CASSPTGSGISTEAFF.